This T cell receptor (beta chain) derives from a study of response to subunit inactivated influenza vaccine. TCRdb reprocessed the RT-PCR reads via MiXCR and lists one record per CDR3 protein. The sample holds about 620,000 distinct CDR3 sequences, 10% to 12% seen once. The germline V and J ends were trimmed by 0 bases and 11 bases, with 17 bases remaining between them. The CDR3 is made up of 15 amino acids. Germline-derived CDR1 and CDR2 are MGHRA and YSYEKL. The same sample was also studied in work on T cells expressing NK-cell markers. That paper adds: 5'RACE template switching built TCR beta cDNA with unique molecular identifiers.

This sample comprised PBMCs from blood, obtained on the day of vaccination. The clonotype originates from a man aged 45-65 years who received an inactivated influenza vaccine. J is TRBJ1-5 and V is TRBV4-1; D ambiguous. The CDR3, as DNA: TGCGCCAGCAGCCAAGATGAAAGGCCGGGAATGGCCCAGCATTTT. Amino acids: CASSQDERPGMAQHF.